This passage covers 9 T cell receptor beta chains from one sample sequenced in a study of cytomegalovirus exposure and HLA in healthy donors. 60 Vbeta and 13 Jbeta primers were used in PCR. Profiled with immunoSEQ multiplex PCR; TCRdb holds only in-frame clones, not every one. The data contain about 210,000 clones, 75% to 80% of them singletons. The material sequenced was PBMCs. The receptors shown here come from a male donor in good health and CMV-seronegative.

This chain uses TRBV5-1 with TRBJ2-5; TRBD2 matches at 8 bases. CDR1 is SGHRS, CDR2 YFSETQ, per germline. The CDR3 has 18 amino acids. J was trimmed by 5 bases and V by 0 bases; bases with no gene match: 15. The CDR3 DNA is TGCGCCAGCAGCTTGGGGGTCGGTAACAGCTTAGCGGGGGAGACCCAGTACTTC. It yields the protein CASSLGVGNSLAGETQYF.

This chain connects TRBV6-5 to TRBJ2-5; 9 bases fit TRBD2. Trimming took 2 bases from V and 6 from J; bases not matched to a gene: 1. The CDR3 sequence is 13 residues long. Germline CDR1 and CDR2: MNHEY and SVGAGI. DNA for the CDR3: TGTGCCAGCAGTTACGCGGGGGGGAAGACCCAGTACTTC. Translation gives CASSYAGGKTQYF.

The rearrangement links TRBV5-4 to TRBJ2-5, with D possibly being TRBD1 (6 bases). Germline CDR1 and CDR2: SGHNT and YYREEE (reference sequence). Trimming cost V 0 bases and J 3 bases, with 15 bases left between them. CDR3 length: 16 amino acids. The DNA for the CDR3 is TGTGCCAGCAGCTTGGGGCTTGTAGGGGGAGAAGAGACCCAGTACTTC. Translated, it gives CASSLGLVGGEETQYF.

The chain uses TRBV11-3 and TRBJ1-1, with 7 bases that match TRBD1. J gave up 7 bases and V 1 base, and 9 bases lay outside the gene matches. Germline values: CDR1 SGHNT, CDR2 YENEEA. CDR3 size: 15 residues. The CDR3 here is CASSLGGGRSHEAFF. For the CDR3, the DNA is TGTGCCAGCAGCTTAGGAGGGGGCAGGAGTCATGAAGCTTTCTTT.

The rearrangement joins TRBV4-2 to TRBJ1-2; 8 bases match TRBD1. CDR3 length equals 15 residues. V lost 0 bases to trimming and J lost 5 bases; unmatched junction nucleotides: 5. Germline V gene sequence: CDR1 LGHNA, CDR2 YNFKEQ. This CDR3 reads CASSQDARQGYGYTF. The CDR3 DNA is TGTGCCAGCAGCCAAGACGCGCGACAGGGGTATGGCTACACCTTC.

The genes are TRBV28 and TRBJ1-2; TRBD1 is a possible D gene (5 bases). Germline-derived CDR1 and CDR2 are MDHEN and SYDVKM. This CDR3 comprises 15 residues. V lost 4 bases and J lost 4, with 16 bases in between. CDR3 bases: TGTGCCAGCAGTTCTCGACAGTCAGGCCTCTATGGCTACACCTTC. As protein: CASSSRQSGLYGYTF.

CDR3 residues: CASSLGLGQGIRNYEQYF. The CDR3 DNA sequence: TGTGCCAGCAGCTTGGGGCTGGGACAGGGGATCAGGAACTACGAGCAGTACTTC. The rearrangement joins TRBV5-4 to TRBJ2-7; TRBD1 aligns across 10 bases. Germline CDR1 and CDR2: SGHNT and YYREEE (reference sequence). Trimming at V came to 0 bases and at J to 3 bases, leaving 12 bases not matched to a gene. This CDR3 region has 18 residues.

This chain connects TRBV2 to TRBJ2-7; 9 bases are shared with TRBD2. J lost 4 bases, V lost 5 bases, and 9 bases had no gene match. CDR1 is SNHLY, CDR2 FYNNEI, per germline. This CDR3 has 15 amino acids. The CDR3 reads CASSFVLAGTYEQYF. DNA of the CDR3: TGTGCCAGCAGTTTTGTACTAGCGGGTACTTACGAGCAGTACTTC.

The chain has TRBV6-4 and TRBJ1-2; 9 bases are shared with TRBD1. The CDR3 has 17 residues. The V gene's germline CDR1 is MRHNA and CDR2 SNTAGT. The ends lost 2 bases at V and 4 bases at J; junction bases unmatched: 11. The CDR3 DNA is TGTGCCAGCAGTGACACGATCGACAGGGGGTGTAGCTATGGCTACACCTTC. This sequence encodes CASSDTIDRGCSYGYTF.